The TCR beta chain described here comes from a study of shared clonotypes between healthy human individuals. Study-wide points: Naive subsets generally exceeded memory subsets in estimated richness. The authors expected sequencing depth to affect clonotype sharing among donors.

V lost 0 bases to trimming and J lost 7 bases, with 4 bases between them. The germline CDR1 and CDR2 sequences are GTSNPN and SVGIG (reference sequence). CDR3 length: 11 residues. Turning to this clone: Its antigen is not identified.

Those who donated were healthy HIV-negative adults, with no recent acute infections or vaccinations reported. Here immunoSEQ multiplex PCR was the method, and the copy in TCRdb shows in-frame clones only, minus some. The repertoire holds 1.6 million or so clones, with just under 99% as singletons. V usage is TRBV30 and J usage is TRBJ2-1, with D unclear. The source of this sequence is a man under 40 in good health. The sequenced material came from naive CD4+ T cells sorted from blood. The subset was: CD45RA+ positively selected. The CDR3 region has the DNA TGTGCCTGGAGTGTGGCAAATGAGCAGTTCTTC. Its translation: CAWSVANEQFF. The full variable domain, with the rest looked up from reference TRBV30 and TRBJ2-1, is SQTIHQWPATLVQPVGSPLSLECTVEGTSNPNLYWYRQAAGRGLQLLFYSVGIGQISSEVPQNLSASRPQDRQFILSSKKLLLSDSGFYLCAWSVANEQFFGPGTRLTVL.